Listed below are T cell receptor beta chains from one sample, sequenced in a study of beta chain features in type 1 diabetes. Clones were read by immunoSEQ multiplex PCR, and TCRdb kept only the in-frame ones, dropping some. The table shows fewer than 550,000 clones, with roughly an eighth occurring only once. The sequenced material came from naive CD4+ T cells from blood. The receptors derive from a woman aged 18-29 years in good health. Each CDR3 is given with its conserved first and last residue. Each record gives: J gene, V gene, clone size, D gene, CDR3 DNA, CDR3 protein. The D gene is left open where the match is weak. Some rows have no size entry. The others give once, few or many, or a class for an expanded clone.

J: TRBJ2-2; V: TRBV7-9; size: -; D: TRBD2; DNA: TGTGCCAGCAGCGGCAGACTAGCGGGACCGAACACCGGGGAGCTGTTTTTT; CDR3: CASSGRLAGPNTGELFF
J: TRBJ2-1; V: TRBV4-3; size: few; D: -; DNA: TGCGCCAGCAGCAAAGGCCAGGGGACCCTTTTATCCAATGAGCAGTTCTTC; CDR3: CASSKGQGTLLSNEQFF
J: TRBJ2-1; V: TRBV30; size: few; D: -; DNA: TGTGCCTGGGCAGACAGGAGTCCCTACAATGAGCAGTTCTTC; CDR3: CAWADRSPYNEQFF
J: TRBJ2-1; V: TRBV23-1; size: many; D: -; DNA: TGCGCCAGCAGTCACGCCGGGTCCTCCTACAATGAGCAGTTCTTC; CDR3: CASSHAGSSYNEQFF
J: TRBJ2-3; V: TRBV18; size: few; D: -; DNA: TGTGCCAGCTCACCGCTAGGCAACACAGATACGCAGTATTTT; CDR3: CASSPLGNTDTQYF
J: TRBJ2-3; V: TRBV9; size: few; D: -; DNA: TGTGCCAGCAGCGTAGGCGGTAGGCACGCAGATACGCAGTATTTT; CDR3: CASSVGGRHADTQYF
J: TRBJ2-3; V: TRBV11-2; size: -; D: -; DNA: TGTGCCAGCAGCCTAGTGGGCCCAGATACGCAGTATTTT; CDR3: CASSLVGPDTQYF
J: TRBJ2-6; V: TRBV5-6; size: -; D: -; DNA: TGTGCCAGCAGCAAGTTGGTACGGAAATCCTCTGGGGCCAACGTCCTGACTTTC; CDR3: CASSKLVRKSSGANVLTF
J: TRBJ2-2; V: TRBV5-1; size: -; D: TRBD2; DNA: TGCGCCAGCAGCTCCGCGACTAGCGGGAGACCCGGGGAGCTGTTTTTT; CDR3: CASSSATSGRPGELFF
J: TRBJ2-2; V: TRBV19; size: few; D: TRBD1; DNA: TGTGCCAGTAGTATCCTTGTGACAGGGTTGATCGGGGAGCTGTTTTTT; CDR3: CASSILVTGLIGELFF
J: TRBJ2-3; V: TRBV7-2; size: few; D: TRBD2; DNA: TGTGCCAGCAGCTTGGGGACTAGCGGTTCACACACAGATACGCAGTATTTT; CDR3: CASSLGTSGSHTDTQYF
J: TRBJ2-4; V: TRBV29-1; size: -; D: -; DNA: TGCAGCGTTGTGGTAGGGAACATTCAGTACTTC; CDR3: CSVVVGNIQYF
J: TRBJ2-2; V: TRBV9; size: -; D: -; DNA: TGTGCCAGCAGCGTAGGGGGAGAATTGGCCGGGGAGCTGTTTTTT; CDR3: CASSVGGELAGELFF
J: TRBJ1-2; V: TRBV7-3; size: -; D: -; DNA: TGTGCCAGCAGCTTAAGCCCGGCCCGGGACGTCTATGGCTACACCTTC; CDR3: CASSLSPARDVYGYTF
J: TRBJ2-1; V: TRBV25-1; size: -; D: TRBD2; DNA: TGTGCCAGCAGGGTTAACGGGGGGGGCCCACAGTTCTTC; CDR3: CASRVNGGGPQFF
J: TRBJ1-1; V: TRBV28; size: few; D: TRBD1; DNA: TGTGCCAGCAGCCTACAGGACAGGGGATCAGCTTTCTTT; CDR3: CASSLQDRGSAFF
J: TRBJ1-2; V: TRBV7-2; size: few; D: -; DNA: TGTGCCAGCAGCTTGTCAGGGTGGTATGGCTACACCTTC; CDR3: CASSLSGWYGYTF
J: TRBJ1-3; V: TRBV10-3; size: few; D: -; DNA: TGTGCCATCAGTGAAATCTTTGGAAACACCATATATTTT; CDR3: CAISEIFGNTIYF
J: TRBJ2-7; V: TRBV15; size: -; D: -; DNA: TGTGCCACCAGCAGAGATCTAGCTACCTCCTACGAGCAGTACTTC; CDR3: CATSRDLATSYEQYF
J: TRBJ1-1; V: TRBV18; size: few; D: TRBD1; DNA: TGTGCCAGCTCCCCGGGACAGGGGAGCGATGAAGCTTTCTTT; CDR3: CASSPGQGSDEAFF
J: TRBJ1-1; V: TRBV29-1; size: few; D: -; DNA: TGCAGCGTTGAAGAAACGCAGGCACGGAACACTGAAGCTTTCTTT; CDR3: CSVEETQARNTEAFF
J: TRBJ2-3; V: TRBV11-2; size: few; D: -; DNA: TGTGCCAGTACGCGGACCTCAGCGCCAGATACGCAGTATTTT; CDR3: CASTRTSAPDTQYF
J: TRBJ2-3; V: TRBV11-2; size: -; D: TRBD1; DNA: TGTGCCAGCAGCCGGGGACAGGGGGGCACAGATACGCAGTATTTT; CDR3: CASSRGQGGTDTQYF
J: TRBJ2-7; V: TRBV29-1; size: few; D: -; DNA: TGCAGCGTGGGGACTCCCTCCTACGAGCAGTACTTC; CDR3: CSVGTPSYEQYF
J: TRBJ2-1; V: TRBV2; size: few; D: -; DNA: TGTGCCAGCAGTTCAAACACAGACAATGAGCAGTTCTTC; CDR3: CASSSNTDNEQFF
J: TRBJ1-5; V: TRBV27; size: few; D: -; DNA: TGTGCCAGCAGTTTATCCGGGGCTCGTCAGCCCCAGCATTTT; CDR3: CASSLSGARQPQHF
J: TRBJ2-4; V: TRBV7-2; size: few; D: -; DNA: TGTGCCAGCAGCTTTTTGTCGGGTGCCAAAAACATTCAGTACTTC; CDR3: CASSFLSGAKNIQYF
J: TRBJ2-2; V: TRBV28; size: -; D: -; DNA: TGTGCCAGCAGTTTCATAACCGACAAGCTGTTTTTT; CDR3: CASSFITDKLFF
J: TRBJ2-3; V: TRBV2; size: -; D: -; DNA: TGTGCCAGCAAGGGACCATCAGGCGATACGCAGTATTTT; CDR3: CASKGPSGDTQYF
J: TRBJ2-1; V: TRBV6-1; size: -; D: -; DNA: TGTGCCAGCAGGACCGACAGAGTCTACAATGAGCAGTTCTTC; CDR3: CASRTDRVYNEQFF
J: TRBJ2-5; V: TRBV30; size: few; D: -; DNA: TGTGCCTGGAGTTGGGGGCCAAGGGTCGAGACCCAGTACTTC; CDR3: CAWSWGPRVETQYF
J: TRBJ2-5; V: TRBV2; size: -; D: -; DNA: TGTGCCAGCATCACAGGATTACTCGAAAAGACCCAGTACTTC; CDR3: CASITGLLEKTQYF
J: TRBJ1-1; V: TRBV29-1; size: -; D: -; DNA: TGCAGCGCCACAGTCACTGAAGCTTTCTTT; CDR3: CSATVTEAFF
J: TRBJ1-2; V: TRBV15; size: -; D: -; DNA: TGTGCCACCAGCAGAGATTGGACCGACGAACCTCTCTATGGCTACACCTTC; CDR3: CATSRDWTDEPLYGYTF
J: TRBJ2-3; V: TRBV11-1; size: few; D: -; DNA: TGTGCCAGCAGCTGGGGCACGGGACGGAACACAGATACGCAGTATTTT; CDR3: CASSWGTGRNTDTQYF
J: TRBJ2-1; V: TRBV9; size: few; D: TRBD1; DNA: TGTGCCAGCAGCGCGGGACAGGGGTTATACAATGAGCAGTTCTTC; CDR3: CASSAGQGLYNEQFF
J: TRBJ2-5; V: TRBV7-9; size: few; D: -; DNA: TGTGCCAGCAGCCACCCGGGTGGTCGTCAAGAGACCCAGTACTTC; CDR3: CASSHPGGRQETQYF
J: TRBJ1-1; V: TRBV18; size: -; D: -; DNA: TGTGCCAGCTCACCGGCAGGATGGAACACTGAAGCTTTCTTT; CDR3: CASSPAGWNTEAFF
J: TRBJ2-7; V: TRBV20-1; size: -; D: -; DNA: TGCAGTGCTAGAGATCAGTACGAGCAGTACTTC; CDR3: CSARDQYEQYF
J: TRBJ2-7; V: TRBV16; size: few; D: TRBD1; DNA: TGTGCCAGCAGCCCCTCAGGGGGCCTTGGTGTTAAGCAGTACTTC; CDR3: CASSPSGGLGVKQYF
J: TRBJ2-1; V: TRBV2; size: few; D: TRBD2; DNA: TGTGCCAGCAGGAACCTACTAGCGGGCAATGAGCAGTTCTTC; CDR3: CASRNLLAGNEQFF
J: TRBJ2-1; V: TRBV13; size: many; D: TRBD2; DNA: TGTGCCAGCAGCTATCGGAGCGGCCTAGCGGCATACAATGAGCAGTTCTTC; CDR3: CASSYRSGLAAYNEQFF
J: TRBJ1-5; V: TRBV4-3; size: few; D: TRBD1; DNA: TGCGCCAGCATCAACAGGGGGCTAAATCAGCCCCAGCATTTT; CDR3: CASINRGLNQPQHF